The T cell receptor (beta chain) under discussion was sequenced for a study of T-cell memory formation after mild COVID-19. The TCR alpha and TCR beta cDNA libraries, bearing sample barcodes and UMIs, were generated by 5'RACE using constant-segment primers. TCRdb re-called the 5' RACE reads through MiXCR, storing one row per CDR3 protein. This table holds tens of thousands of distinct CDR3 sequences, roughly 25% found once. In the case of this clonotype: Its antigen is currently unknown.

Notes on the study in general: Mainly CM and EM harbored the contracting CD4+ clones; mainly EMRA harbored the CD8+ ones.

CDR3 size: 15 residues. Germline V CDR1 and CDR2: DFQATT, SNEGSKA (reference sequence). The germline V and J ends were trimmed by 0 bases and 8 bases, with 19 bases remaining between them. The chain is built from TRBV20-1 and TRBJ1-2; TRBD1 is a possible D gene (5 bases). Input material: PBMCs or a T cell subset sorted from them (not recorded which). This TCR was recovered from a man aged 18 to 35 who had mild COVID-19 (a few samples of this study predate the infection). Cell type and time point are not known. This CDR3 reads CSARELGTIRGGYTF. CDR3 sequence (DNA): TGCAGTGCTAGAGAACTTGGGACCATCCGGGGGGGCTACACCTTC.